Below, one TCR beta chain is given with its context. Its target is unknown. Using immunoSEQ multiplex PCR, the repertoire was profiled, and TCRdb retains in-frame clones only, with some absent. The data show about 180,000 clones, around 94% seen once. The data stem from a study of T cell responses to AZD1222 COVID-19 vaccine. Whole-study findings and limits: Across the whole spike, CD4 TCRs peaked at regions 160-218 and 743-854. In all cases, repertoires were sampled only after the peak T cell response.

This CDR3 spans 14 amino acids. V dropped 4 bases and J dropped 3 bases, with 13 bases sitting between them. Per germline, CDR1 SGDLS and CDR2 YYNGEE. The chain couples TRBV9 to TRBJ2-5; D is undetermined. Sequences were derived from peripheral blood, sampled 28 days after the second AZD1222 dose. The sequence was collected from an adult who received the AZD1222 COVID-19 vaccine. This chain's CDR3 is CASSRGGLKETQYF. The CDR3 DNA is TGTGCCAGCAGCCGTGGCGGCCTGAAAGAGACCCAGTACTTC.